Here is one TCR beta chain with its context. The table came from immunoSEQ multiplex PCR; TCRdb's copy has only in-frame clones and leaves some out. The data hold about 440,000 clones, with around 90% observed a single time. Regarding treatment: 15 to 20 received Ad26.COV2.S at low or high dose, single or two shots; 5 received placebo; per-sample allocation not given. The investigators took samples on day 63 after the first vaccine or placebo injection. This record belongs to a study of Ad26.COV2.S vaccination and SARS-CoV-2 variants. Trimming at V came to 6 bases and at J to 7 bases, leaving 17 bases not matched to a gene. The CDR3 is 16 amino acids. Germline loops: CDR1 SGHDT, CDR2 YYEEEE.

Sequencing used peripheral blood, obtained in a trial of Ad26.COV2.S vaccine versus placebo. This sequence was found in a person aged 18-60 years who received the Ad26.COV2.S COVID-19 vaccine or a placebo. The chain uses TRBV5-6 and TRBJ2-7; 9 positions agree with TRBD2. This chain's CDR3 is CASKRLGREGREEQYF. The CDR3 coding sequence is TGTGCCAGCAAACGTTTGGGGCGGGAGGGGCGTGAGGAGCAGTACTTC.